The present T cell receptor beta chain was sequenced within a study of shared clonotypes between healthy human individuals. Background on the study: Three plates each covered CD4 naive and memory; CD8 naive two, CD8 memory one. Study-wide findings and caveats: The study found lower generation probabilities in non-shared clonotypes than in those shared by all four donors. Though the depth was large, rarefaction showed that sorted-subset sequencing was incomplete.

Remarks on this clone: What it binds is unknown.

As defined, naive CD8 cells were CD45RO-negative and positively selected for CCR7, with terminally differentiated effector memory CD45RA+ cells excluded. Germline V gene sequence: CDR1 SGDLS, CDR2 YYNGEE. The CDR3 is 14 amino acids. V was cut by 0 bases and J by 8 bases, with 12 bases left in between. Authors' data handling: ImmunoSEQ gave junction-only sequences without quality scores, so filtering differed. Libraries were prepared by immunoSEQ multiplex PCR; TCRdb keeps only in-frame clonotypes and omits some of them. V and J calls and clone size come straight from that table; D and trimming were deduced from the DNA. The table has about 2.1 million clones, about 92% seen once; the top ten hold over 1.5%.

This clonotype was sampled from a young man in good health. Some clones in this sample may be carry-over from other donors' samples. V gene TRBV9 combines with J gene TRBJ1-3, with D uncertain. The material sequenced was naive CD8+ T cells from PBMCs. This CDR3 reads CASSVGGGWDTIYF. The CDR3 DNA follows: TGTGCCAGCAGCGTAGGGGGAGGTTGGGACACCATATATTTT.